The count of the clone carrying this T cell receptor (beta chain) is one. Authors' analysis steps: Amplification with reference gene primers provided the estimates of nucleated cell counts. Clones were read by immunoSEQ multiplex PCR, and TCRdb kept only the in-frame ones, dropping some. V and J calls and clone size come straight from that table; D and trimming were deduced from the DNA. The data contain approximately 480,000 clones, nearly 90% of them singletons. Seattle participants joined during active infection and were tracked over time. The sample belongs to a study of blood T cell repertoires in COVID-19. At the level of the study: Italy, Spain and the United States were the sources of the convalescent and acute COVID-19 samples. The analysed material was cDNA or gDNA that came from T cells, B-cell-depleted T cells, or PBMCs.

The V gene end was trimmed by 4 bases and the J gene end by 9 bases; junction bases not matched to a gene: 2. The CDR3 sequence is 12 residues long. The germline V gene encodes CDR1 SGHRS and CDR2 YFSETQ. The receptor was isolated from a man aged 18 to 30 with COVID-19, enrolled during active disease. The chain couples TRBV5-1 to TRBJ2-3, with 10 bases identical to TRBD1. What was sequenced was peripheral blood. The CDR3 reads CASSLTGGTQYF. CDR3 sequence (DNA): TGCGCCAGCAGCCTGACAGGGGGCACGCAGTATTTT.